This TCR beta chain was documented in a study of blood T cell repertoires in COVID-19. Study overall: PBMCs, B-cell-depleted T cells, or T cells provided the cDNA or gDNA that made up the material.

As handled by the study authors: Estimates of nucleated cell counts were drawn from the amplification of reference gene primers. Repertoires were generated with immunoSEQ multiplex PCR, while TCRdb's copy carries only in-frame clones and drops some. That table is the source of V, J and clone size, and D and trimming were worked out from the DNA. The data contain around 120,000 clones, approximately 90% of them singletons. This CDR3 has 17 residues. V was cut by 4 bases and J by 0 bases, with 14 bases left in between. The V gene's germline CDR1 is SGHRS and CDR2 YFSETQ. This sequence originates from a human donor in a cohort sampled during active COVID-19. The material sequenced was peripheral blood. This chain connects TRBV5-1 to TRBJ2-6; a weak D match, TRBD2 (6 bases). CDR3 amino acids: CASSHQPGDSGANVLTF. Written as DNA, the CDR3 is TGCGCCAGCAGCCACCAACCGGGAGACTCTGGGGCCAACGTCCTGACTTTC.